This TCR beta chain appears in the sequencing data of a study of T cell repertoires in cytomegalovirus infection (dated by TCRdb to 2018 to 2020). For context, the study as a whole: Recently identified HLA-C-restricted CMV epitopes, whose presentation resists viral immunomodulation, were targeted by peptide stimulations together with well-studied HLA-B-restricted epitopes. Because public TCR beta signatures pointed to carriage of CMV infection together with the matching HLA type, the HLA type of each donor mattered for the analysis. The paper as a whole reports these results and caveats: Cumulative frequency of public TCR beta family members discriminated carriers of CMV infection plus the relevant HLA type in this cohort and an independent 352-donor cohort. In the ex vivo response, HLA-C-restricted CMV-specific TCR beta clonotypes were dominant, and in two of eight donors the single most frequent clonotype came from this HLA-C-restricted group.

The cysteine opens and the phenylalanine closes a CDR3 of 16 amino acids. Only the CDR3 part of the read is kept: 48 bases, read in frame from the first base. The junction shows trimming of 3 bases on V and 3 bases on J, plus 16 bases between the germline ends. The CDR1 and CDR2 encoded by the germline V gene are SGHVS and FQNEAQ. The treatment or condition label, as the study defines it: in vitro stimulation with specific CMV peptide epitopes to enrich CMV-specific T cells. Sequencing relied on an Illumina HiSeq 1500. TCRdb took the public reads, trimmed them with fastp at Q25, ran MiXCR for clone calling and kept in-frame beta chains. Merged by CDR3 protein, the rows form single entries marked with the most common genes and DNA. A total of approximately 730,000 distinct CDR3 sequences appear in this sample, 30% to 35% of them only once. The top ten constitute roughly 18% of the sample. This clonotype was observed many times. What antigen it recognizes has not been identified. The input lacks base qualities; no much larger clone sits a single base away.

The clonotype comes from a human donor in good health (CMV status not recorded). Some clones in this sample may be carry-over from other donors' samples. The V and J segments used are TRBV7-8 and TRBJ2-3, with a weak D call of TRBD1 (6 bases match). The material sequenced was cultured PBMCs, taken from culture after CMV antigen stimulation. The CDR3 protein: CASSFSGGLATDTQYF. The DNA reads TGTGCCAGCAGCTTCTCTGGGGGCCTCGCGACAGATACGCAGTATTTT.